The next 25 T cell receptor beta chains were all read from a single sample in a study of shared clonotypes between healthy human individuals. The method was immunoSEQ multiplex PCR; TCRdb's version includes in-frame clones alone and lacks a portion of them. The sample has a few hundred thousand clones; 70% to 85% are singletons. Sequences were obtained from PBMCs. These receptors originate from a woman between 35 and 50 years old in good health. Some clones in this sample may be carry-over from other donors' samples.

V usage is TRBV2 and J usage is TRBJ1-5; 9 bases fit TRBD1. The trim removed 7 bases at V and 5 bases at J, leaving 3 bases unmatched. This CDR3 is built from 13 residues. Germline V lookup: CDR1 SNHLY, CDR2 FYNNEI. CDR3 residues: CASMRTGDQPQHF. CDR3 DNA sequence: TGTGCCAGCATGAGGACAGGGGATCAGCCCCAGCATTTT.

This chain connects TRBV7-2 to TRBJ1-1; perhaps TRBD1 as D (5 bases). This CDR3 comprises 13 residues. V gave up 6 bases and J gave up 7 bases, with 15 bases separating them. Per germline, CDR1 SGHTA and CDR2 FQGNSA. CDR3 coding DNA: TGTGCCAGCAGTCCGGGACCGGACCGTGAAGCTTTCTTT. This codes for CASSPGPDREAFF.

This rearrangement joins TRBV28 to TRBJ2-5; 9 bases are shared with TRBD1. The V segment lost 5 bases and the J segment 4 bases; nucleotides outside the gene matches: 8. The CDR3 loop spans 15 amino acids. In germline, CDR1 is MDHEN, CDR2 SYDVKM. The CDR3 DNA reads TGTGCCAGCAGTCCAGGGACAGGGCGGGTAGAGACCCAGTACTTC. Translating gives CASSPGTGRVETQYF.

This chain uses TRBV18 with TRBJ1-1; D is possibly TRBD1 (6 bases). Per germline, CDR1 KGHSH and CDR2 LQKENI. Trimming shortened V by 2 bases and J by 3 bases, and 13 bases separated the two germline ends. CDR3 length: 15 residues. CDR3 amino acids: CASSPSTGWDTEAFF. DNA for the CDR3: TGTGCCAGCTCACCATCCACAGGGTGGGACACTGAAGCTTTCTTT.

The chain uses TRBV5-8 and TRBJ2-3; 12 bases agree with TRBD2. Germline trimming cut 0 bases from V and 5 bases from J; bases unmatched to any gene: 1. CDR3 length equals 15 residues. Germline V gene sequence: CDR1 SGHTS, CDR2 YDEGEE. The CDR3 protein is CASSLELAGGDTQYF. CDR3 in DNA: TGTGCCAGCAGCTTGGAACTAGCGGGAGGAGATACGCAGTATTTT.

This clone was counted a few times. The chain links TRBV18 to TRBJ2-7, with TRBD1 matching 9 bases. The V segment lost 6 bases and the J segment 7 bases; nucleotides outside the gene matches: 13. Germline V lookup: CDR1 KGHSH, CDR2 LQKENI. This CDR3 has 15 residues. The CDR3 nucleotides read TGTGCCAGCTCCCTAGACAGGGGGTCTTATGGGGAGCAGTACTTC. It is translated as CASSLDRGSYGEQYF.

The rearrangement links TRBV7-9 to TRBJ2-1, with 12 bases fitting TRBD2. Trimming took 5 bases from V and 0 from J; bases not matched to a gene: 11. This CDR3 region has 19 residues. Germline V gene sequence: CDR1 SEHNR, CDR2 FQNEAQ (reference sequence). CDR3 residues: CASSPNPGLAGNSYNEQFF. CDR3 coding DNA: TGTGCCAGCAGCCCTAATCCCGGACTAGCGGGAAACTCCTACAATGAGCAGTTCTTC.

This chain joins TRBV18 and TRBJ1-2; 7 bases agree with TRBD1. The V gene's germline CDR1 is KGHSH and CDR2 LQKENI. The CDR3 runs 15 residues. V dropped 4 bases and J dropped 3; count of bases not matched to a gene: 8. DNA for the CDR3: TGTGCCAGCTCACAACCAGGGGGTTCGGACTATGGCTACACCTTC. This codes for CASSQPGGSDYGYTF.

The rearrangement links TRBV4-1 to TRBJ2-7, with 11 bases matching TRBD2. The CDR3 is 16 amino acids. Germline trimming cut 1 base from V and 0 bases from J; bases unmatched to any gene: 2. Germline lookup yields CDR1 MGHRA and CDR2 YSYEKL. The CDR3 here is CASSQGTSGSSYEQYF. CDR3 sequence (DNA): TGCGCCAGCAGCCAAGGTACTAGCGGGAGCTCCTACGAGCAGTACTTC.

The J gene is TRBJ2-1, the V gene TRBV30; D may be TRBD2 (5 bases). The CDR3 has 12 residues. CDR1 and CDR2 from the germline V gene are GTSNPN and SVGIG (reference sequence). Trimming took off 0 bases at V and 15 bases at J, with 15 bases between the two ends. Here the CDR3 reads CAWSVLRGRAFF. CDR3 DNA sequence: TGTGCCTGGAGTGTACTTCGGGGAAGGGCGTTCTTC.

The V call is TRBV7-9, the J call TRBJ1-2; 7 bases are shared with TRBD1. The CDR3 consists of 16 residues. In germline, CDR1 is SEHNR, CDR2 FQNEAQ (reference sequence). J was trimmed by 4 bases and V by 0 bases; bases with no gene match: 8. The chain's CDR3 is CASSLAGATGSYGYTF. DNA of the CDR3: TGTGCCAGCAGCTTAGCCGGGGCGACAGGGAGCTATGGCTACACCTTC.

This clone was seen only a few times. The rearrangement links TRBV28 to TRBJ1-5, with 7 bases lining up with TRBD1. Germline-derived CDR1 and CDR2 are MDHEN and SYDVKM. The ends lost 3 bases at V and 2 bases at J; junction bases unmatched: 4. The CDR3 has 15 residues. This CDR3 is CASSFYRGGNQPQHF. The CDR3 bases are TGTGCCAGCAGTTTTTACAGGGGCGGCAATCAGCCCCAGCATTTT.

Concerning this clone itself: The likely explanation is a read error, given a far larger clone one base away. The DNA for the CDR3 is TGCAGCGTTGTTCAGGGGGGGAACACAGATACGCAGTATTTT. Protein: CSVVQGGNTDTQYF. The genes are TRBV29-1 and TRBJ2-3, with D perhaps being TRBD1 or TRBD2 (7 bases each). Germline V gives CDR1 SQVTM, CDR2 ANQGSEA. The V gene lost 4 bases and the J gene lost 2 bases, with 13 bases spanning the gap. CDR3 size: 14 residues.

This sequence joins TRBV7-8 and TRBJ1-3; no clear D. V lost 1 base and J lost 0, with 19 bases in between. CDR1 is SGHVS and CDR2 is FQNEAQ in the germline V gene. The length of the CDR3 is 19 residues. CDR3 amino acids: CASSLGLSFGSISGNTIYF. CDR3 bases: TGTGCCAGCAGCTTAGGGTTGAGCTTTGGGAGTATCTCTGGAAACACCATATATTTT.

CDR3 sequence (DNA): TGTGCCAGCAGCAACTTTAGCGCCGACCTCTCCTACGAGCAGTACTTC. As protein: CASSNFSADLSYEQYF. This rearrangement joins TRBV7-8 to TRBJ2-7, with a possible D match to TRBD2 (5 bases). Trimming cost V 5 bases and J 0 bases, with 17 bases left between them. The CDR3 sequence is 16 residues long. The germline CDR1 and CDR2 sequences are SGHVS and FQNEAQ.

This chain links TRBV30 with TRBJ2-5; 8 bases match TRBD1. Germline lookup yields CDR1 GTSNPN and CDR2 SVGIG (reference sequence). The junction had 7 bases not matched to a gene; V was cut back by 2 bases and J by 2 bases. CDR3 length equals 15 residues. The CDR3 sequence is CAWSNGQGPQETQYF. DNA of the CDR3: TGTGCCTGGAGTAACGGACAGGGCCCACAAGAGACCCAGTACTTC.

This clone was detected only a few times. J is TRBJ1-1 and V is TRBV7-8; D possibly corresponds to TRBD1 (6 bases). With 4 bases removed from V and 0 bases from J, the gap between germline ends came to 9 bases. The germline V gene encodes CDR1 SGHVS and CDR2 FQNEAQ. This CDR3 is built from 14 residues. In DNA form, the CDR3 reads TGTGCCAGCAGCTCAGACAGGATGAACACTGAAGCTTTCTTT. This sequence encodes CASSSDRMNTEAFF.

In this sample, this clone turned up once. This rearrangement joins TRBV5-1 to TRBJ1-2, with D possibly matching TRBD1 (6 bases). Germline CDR1 and CDR2: SGHRS and YFSETQ. This CDR3 has 13 residues. V was shortened by 7 bases and J by 2 bases, with 12 bases between the two germline ends. This CDR3 reads CASSETGNYGYTF. Here the CDR3 DNA reads TGCGCCAGCTCCGAAACAGGGAACTATGGCTACACCTTC.

This clone was counted ten times or more. The chain joins TRBV7-2 to TRBJ2-3; 7 bases are a match to TRBD1. Germline CDR1 is SGHTA and CDR2 is FQGNSA. V was clipped by 5 bases and J by 7 bases; unmatched bases: 6. CDR3 size: 13 residues. This chain's CDR3 is CASSDRVRNTQYF. The CDR3 DNA reads as TGTGCCAGCAGCGACAGGGTTCGCAATACGCAGTATTTT.

The sample holds a few counts of this clone. The chain has TRBV2 and TRBJ1-2; no clear D gene. Trimming removed 0 bases at V and 5 bases at J, with 7 bases between. CDR1 SNHLY and CDR2 FYNNEI come from the germline V gene. The CDR3 consists of 13 residues. This chain's CDR3 is CASSEAGSYGYTF. CDR3 nucleotide sequence: TGTGCCAGCAGTGAAGCTGGATCTTATGGCTACACCTTC.

DNA for the CDR3: TGTGCCAGCAGTTTGGCGGGTCCCTCCTACAATGAGCAGTTCTTC. Translation: CASSLAGPSYNEQFF. The chain couples TRBV28 to TRBJ2-1; D possibly corresponds to TRBD2 (5 bases). The CDR3 is 15 amino acids. Germline lookup yields CDR1 MDHEN and CDR2 SYDVKM. V was pared by 3 bases and J by 0 bases, with 9 bases between. The complete variable domain, with remaining parts taken from reference TRBV28 and TRBJ2-1, reads DVKVTQSSRYLVKRTGEKVFLECVQDMDHENMFWYRQDPGLGLRLIYFSYDVKMKEKGDIPEGYSVSREKKERFSLILESASTNQTSMYLCASSLAGPSYNEQFFGPGTRLTVL.

The genes are TRBV28 and TRBJ2-3, with D hard to call. V lost 7 bases and J 2 bases, leaving 19 bases between the germline ends. Germline assignment: CDR1 MDHEN and CDR2 SYDVKM. This CDR3 is built from 16 residues. The CDR3 loop reads CASTSLLTPLTDTQYF. CDR3 nucleotides: TGTGCCAGCACCTCCTTACTAACGCCACTCACAGATACGCAGTATTTT. Variable domain in full (rest from reference TRBV28 and TRBJ2-3): DVKVTQSSRYLVKRTGEKVFLECVQDMDHENMFWYRQDPGLGLRLIYFSYDVKMKEKGDIPEGYSVSREKKERFSLILESASTNQTSMYLCASTSLLTPLTDTQYFGPGTRLTVL.

This clone occurred a few times. The chain uses TRBV4-3 and TRBJ2-5; D is possibly TRBD1 (6 bases). The DNA end favors TRBJ2-7, so the J call may be wrong. The CDR3 has 16 amino acids. The V gene's germline CDR1 is LGHNA and CDR2 YSLEER. The CDR3: CASSRLRGQGSYEQYF. In DNA form, the CDR3 reads TGCGCCAGCAGCCGCCTACGTGGGCAGGGGTCCTACGAGCAGTACTTC.

In its sample, this clone was seen a few times. The V and J genes are TRBV7-9 and TRBJ2-2, with TRBD2 as a possible D gene (5 bases). Trimming took off 6 bases at V and 6 bases at J, with 11 bases between the two ends. The CDR3 length is 13 residues. Germline V gene data show CDR1 as SEHNR and CDR2 as FQNEAQ (reference sequence). CDR3 DNA: TGTGCCAGCAGGTCTACTAGGTCCGGGGAGCTGTTTTTT. This translates into CASRSTRSGELFF.

V is TRBV6-6 and J is TRBJ2-1, with 10 bases matching TRBD1. The CDR3 totals 15 residues. Germline values: CDR1 MNHNY, CDR2 SVGAGI (reference sequence). V gave up 7 bases and J gave up 8 bases; unmatched junction bases: 11. The CDR3 bases are TGTGCCAGCACCCCCCCGGGACAGGGGTGTTATGAGCAGTTCTTC. Amino acid sequence: CASTPPGQGCYEQFF.